A selection of T cell receptor beta chains follows, all from one sample in a study of blood T cell repertoires in COVID-19. Data came from immunoSEQ multiplex PCR; TCRdb stores just in-frame clones and leaves some out. Of more than 50,000 clones listed, 80% to 95% are singletons. Sample: peripheral blood. Source of these receptors: a human donor with active COVID-19. The donor label of this sample is uncertain. Each CDR3 is given without its conserved first and last residue.

>TRBV2
ASRGSGIQPQH
>TRBV3-1/TRBV3-2
ASSQDKRQPQH
>TRBV3-1/TRBV3-2
ASTSTGVYGYT
>TRBV6-2/TRBV6-3
ASSRGGRAEQPQH
>TRBV30
AWRIGQGAFGDTQY
>TRBV27
ASSLGSTRTQY
>TRBV7-2
ASSLMKRGHSGEAF
>TRBV25-1
ASSESTRVGANVLT
>TRBV5-1
ASSLAGRAVGF
>TRBV6-6
ASSDTGGGNYGYT
>TRBV10-2
ASSESAGGDEQY